The present entry profiles one T cell receptor (beta chain) with its context. Its antigen is currently unknown. This CDR3 region has 14 residues. Germline V gene data show CDR1 as MNHNS and CDR2 as SASEGT. UMI labels and 5' RACE were used to prepare the TRB cDNA libraries. Using the 5' RACE reads, TCRdb records one entry per CDR3 protein without DNA. The sample totals approximately 100,000 distinct CDR3 sequences; its top ten clones hold about 0.34%. The data were taken from a study of CXCR3-negative and CXCR3-positive naive CD8 T cells. Study-level results: TRB CDR3s of CXCR3-positive naive cells were more hydrophobic than those of CXCR3-negative naive cells. Diversity ran similarly high across both naive subsets but far lower in memory CD8+ cells.

Triplicate sorts, around 300,000 cells apiece, were made for each CD8+ T cell subset. Specimen: naive CXCR3+ CD8+ T cells from blood. Noted subset: CD45RO-CCR7+CD27+CD95- naive CD8+ T cells expressing CXCR3 (TNR3+). The chain combines TRBV6-1 with TRBJ2-3; TCRdb selects TRBD1, and the lack of DNA leaves this call unchecked. This TCR was sampled from a human donor in good health. Some clones in this sample may be carry-over from other donors' samples. CDR3 sequence: CASSPRQGTDTQYF.